Sequencing of this T cell receptor (beta chain) was carried out in a study of T cell changes during pregnancy in multiple sclerosis. The CDR3 has 15 residues. Trimming removed 0 bases from V and 4 bases from J; junction bases left unmatched: 4. CDR1 SGHNT and CDR2 YYREEE come from the germline V gene (reference sequence). Libraries were prepared by immunoSEQ multiplex PCR; TCRdb keeps only in-frame clonotypes and omits some of them. The table lists over 80,000 clones, 90% to 95% of them singletons. The rearrangement uses TRBV5-4 and TRBJ2-7, with 10 bases lining up with TRBD2. The source material was peripheral blood, sampled in the third trimester of pregnancy. This TCR was sampled from a female donor in good health, enrolled as a control in a pregnancy study. CDR3 sequence: CASSLVAGGTYEQYF. The CDR3 DNA reads as TGTGCCAGCAGCTTGGTAGCGGGAGGTACTTACGAGCAGTACTTC.